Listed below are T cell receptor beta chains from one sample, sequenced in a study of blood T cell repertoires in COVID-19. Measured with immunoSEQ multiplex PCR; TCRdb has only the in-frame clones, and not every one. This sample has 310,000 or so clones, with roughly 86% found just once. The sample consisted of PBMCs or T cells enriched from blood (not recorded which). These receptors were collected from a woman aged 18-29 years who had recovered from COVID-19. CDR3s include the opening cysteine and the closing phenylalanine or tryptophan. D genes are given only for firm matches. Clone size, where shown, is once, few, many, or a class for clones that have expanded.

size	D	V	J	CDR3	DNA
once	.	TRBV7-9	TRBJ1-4	CASSLVQGGEKLFF	TGTGCCAGCAGCTTAGTACAGGGTGGCGAAAAACTGTTTTTT
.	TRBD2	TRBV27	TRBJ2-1	CASSFDGGGLLDEQFF	TGTGCCAGCAGTTTTGATGGGGGGGGACTCTTAGATGAGCAGTTCTTC
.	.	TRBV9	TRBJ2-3	CASSVGRRNRAVTDTQYF	TGTGCCAGCAGCGTAGGCCGTCGGAACAGGGCTGTCACAGATACGCAGTATTTT
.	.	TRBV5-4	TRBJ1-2	CASRVDSGLNYGYTF	TGTGCCAGTCGGGTCGACTCGGGACTTAACTATGGCTACACCTTC
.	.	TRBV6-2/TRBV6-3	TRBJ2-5	CASSPDRRRETQYF	TGTGCCAGCAGTCCCGACAGGAGGAGGGAGACCCAGTACTTC
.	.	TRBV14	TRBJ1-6	CASSHADSVAYNSPLHF	TGTGCCAGCAGCCACGCGGACAGCGTAGCATATAATTCACCCCTCCACTTT
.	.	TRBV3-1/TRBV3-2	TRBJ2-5	CASSQGANLGGTQYF	TGTGCCAGCAGCCAGGGGGCTAATTTAGGCGGGACCCAGTACTTC
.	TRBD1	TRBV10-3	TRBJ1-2	CAISATGGSGYGYTF	TGTGCCATCAGTGCGACAGGGGGTTCAGGCTATGGCTACACCTTC
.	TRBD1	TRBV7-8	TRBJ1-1	CASSLATGGADTEAFF	TGTGCCAGCAGCTTAGCAACAGGGGGCGCCGACACTGAAGCTTTCTTT
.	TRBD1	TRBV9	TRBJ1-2	CASSPPGRGLGYTF	TGTGCCAGCAGCCCCCCAGGCAGGGGGCTTGGCTACACCTTC
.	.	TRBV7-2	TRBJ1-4	CASSQLGEGKLFF	TGTGCCAGCAGCCAGCTGGGGGAGGGGAAACTGTTTTTT
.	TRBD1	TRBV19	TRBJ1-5	CASRDRGNQPQHF	TGTGCCAGTAGGGACAGGGGCAATCAGCCCCAGCATTTT
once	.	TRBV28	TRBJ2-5	CASSEVKETQYF	TGTGCCAGCAGTGAGGTTAAGGAGACCCAGTACTTC
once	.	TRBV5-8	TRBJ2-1	CASSEIGLTDNEQFF	TGTGCCAGCAGCGAGATAGGACTTACGGACAATGAGCAGTTCTTC
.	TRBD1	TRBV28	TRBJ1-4	CASSAPGQLNEKLFF	TGTGCCAGCAGTGCTCCGGGACAGCTTAATGAAAAACTGTTTTTT